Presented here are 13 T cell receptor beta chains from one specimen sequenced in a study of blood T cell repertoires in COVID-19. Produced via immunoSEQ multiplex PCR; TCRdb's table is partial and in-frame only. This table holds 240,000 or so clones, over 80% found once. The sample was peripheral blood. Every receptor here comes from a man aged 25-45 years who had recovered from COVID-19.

CDR3 bases: TGCGCCAGCAGCCAAGATGAGGGGAGACAGGGAAGCTATGGCTACACCTTC. As protein: CASSQDEGRQGSYGYTF. The chain has TRBV4-1 and TRBJ1-2; 7 nucleotides line up with TRBD1. With V trimmed by 0 bases and J by 4 bases, 11 bases remained unmatched. The length of the CDR3 is 17 residues. Germline CDR1 and CDR2: MGHRA and YSYEKL.

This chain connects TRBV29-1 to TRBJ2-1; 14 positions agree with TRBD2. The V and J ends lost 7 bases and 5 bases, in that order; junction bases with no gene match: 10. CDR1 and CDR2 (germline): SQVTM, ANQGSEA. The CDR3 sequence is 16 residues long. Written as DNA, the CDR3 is TGCAGCGCGATACCCTGGACTAGCGGGGGGAACAATGAGCAGTTCTTC. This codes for CSAIPWTSGGNNEQFF.

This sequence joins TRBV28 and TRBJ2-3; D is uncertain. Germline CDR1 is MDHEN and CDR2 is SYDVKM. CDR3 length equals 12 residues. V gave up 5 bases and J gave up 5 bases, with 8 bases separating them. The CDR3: CASSTTIDTQYF. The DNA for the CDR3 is TGTGCCAGCAGTACTACTATAGATACGCAGTATTTT.

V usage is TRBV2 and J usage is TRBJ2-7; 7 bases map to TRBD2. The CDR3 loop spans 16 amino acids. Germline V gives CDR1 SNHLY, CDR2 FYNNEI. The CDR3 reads CASCESLAAIYYEQYV. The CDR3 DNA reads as TGTGCCAGCTGTGAGAGCCTAGCGGCAATATACTACGAGCAGTACGTC.

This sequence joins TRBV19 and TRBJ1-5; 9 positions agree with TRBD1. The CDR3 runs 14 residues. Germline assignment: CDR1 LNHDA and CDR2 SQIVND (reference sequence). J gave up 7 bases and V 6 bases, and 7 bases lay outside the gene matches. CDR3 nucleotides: TGTGCCAGTAGGATCGGACAGGGGAAACAGCCCCAGCATTTT. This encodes CASRIGQGKQPQHF. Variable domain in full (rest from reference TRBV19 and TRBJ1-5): DGGITQSPKYLFRKEGQNVTLSCEQNLNHDAMYWYRQDPGQGLRLIYYSQIVNDFQKGDIAEGYSVSREKKESFPLTVTSAQKNPTAFYLCASRIGQGKQPQHFGDGTRLSIL.

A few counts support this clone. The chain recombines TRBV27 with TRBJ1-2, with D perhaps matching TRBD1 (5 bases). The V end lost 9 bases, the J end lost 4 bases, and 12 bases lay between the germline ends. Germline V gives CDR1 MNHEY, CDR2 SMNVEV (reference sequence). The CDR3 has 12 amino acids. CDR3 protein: CARSREGYGYTF. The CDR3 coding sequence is TGTGCCAGGAGCAGGGAAGGCTATGGCTACACCTTC.

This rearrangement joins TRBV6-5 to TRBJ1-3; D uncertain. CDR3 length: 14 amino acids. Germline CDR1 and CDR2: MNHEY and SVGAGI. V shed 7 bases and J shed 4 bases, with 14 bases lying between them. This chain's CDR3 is CASTLRQGGNTIYF. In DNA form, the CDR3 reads TGTGCCAGCACCCTACGACAAGGAGGAAACACCATATATTTT.

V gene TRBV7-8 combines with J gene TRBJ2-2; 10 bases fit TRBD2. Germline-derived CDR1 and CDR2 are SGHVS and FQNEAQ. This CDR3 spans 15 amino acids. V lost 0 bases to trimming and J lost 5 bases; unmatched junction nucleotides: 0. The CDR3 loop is CASSLASGGTGELFF. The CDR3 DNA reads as TGTGCCAGCAGCTTAGCTAGCGGGGGGACCGGGGAGCTGTTTTTT.

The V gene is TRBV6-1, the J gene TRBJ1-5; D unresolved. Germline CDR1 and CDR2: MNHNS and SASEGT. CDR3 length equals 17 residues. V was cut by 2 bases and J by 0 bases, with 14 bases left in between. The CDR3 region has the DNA TGTGCCAGCAGTGAACAGGTTTCAACCGATAGCAATCAGCCCCAGCATTTT. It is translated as CASSEQVSTDSNQPQHF.

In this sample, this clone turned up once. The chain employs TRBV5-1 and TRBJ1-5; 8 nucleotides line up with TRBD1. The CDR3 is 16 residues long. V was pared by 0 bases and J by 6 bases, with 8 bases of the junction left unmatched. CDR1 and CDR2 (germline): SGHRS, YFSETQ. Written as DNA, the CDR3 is TGCGCCAGCAGCTTGGCTCCAGGGGGCGCGGGTCAGCCCCAGCATTTT. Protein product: CASSLAPGGAGQPQHF. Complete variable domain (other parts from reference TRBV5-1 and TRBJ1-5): KAGVTQTPRYLIKTRGQQVTLSCSPISGHRSVSWYQQTPGQGLQFLFEYFSETQRNKGNFPGRFSGRQFSNSRSEMNVSTLELGDSALYLCASSLAPGGAGQPQHFGDGTRLSIL.

The CDR3 loop reads CASSFVPTGKDHQAFF. In DNA, the CDR3 is TGTGCCAGCAGCTTCGTCCCAACAGGGAAGGACCACCAGGCTTTCTTT. The chain uses TRBV7-6 and TRBJ1-1; possible D gene TRBD1, 6 bases. V lost 3 bases, J lost 11 bases, and 25 bases lay in between. The CDR3 consists of 16 residues. The germline CDR1 and CDR2 sequences are SGHVS and FNYEAQ.

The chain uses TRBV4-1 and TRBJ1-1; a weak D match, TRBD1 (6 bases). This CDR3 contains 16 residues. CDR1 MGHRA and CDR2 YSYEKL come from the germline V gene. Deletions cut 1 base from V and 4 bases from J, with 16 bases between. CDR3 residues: CASSQVGGGGGTEAFF. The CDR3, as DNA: TGCGCCAGCAGCCAAGTCGGGGGCGGCGGGGGCACTGAAGCTTTCTTT.

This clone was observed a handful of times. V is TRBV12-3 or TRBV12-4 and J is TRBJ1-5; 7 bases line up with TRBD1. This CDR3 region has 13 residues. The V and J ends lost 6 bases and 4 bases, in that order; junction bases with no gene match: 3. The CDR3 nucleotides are TGTGCCAGCAGGCGGGACAGAAATCAGCCCCAGCATTTT. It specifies CASRRDRNQPQHF.